These T cell receptor beta chains were read from a single sample in a study of cytomegalovirus exposure and HLA in healthy donors. TCRdb keeps only in-frame clones here, not all; method: immunoSEQ multiplex PCR. The sample's table shows 150,000 to 200,000 clones. The specimen was PBMCs. These receptors were obtained from a woman aged 60-75 years in good health and CMV-seronegative. Both conserved end residues are part of each CDR3. The order of the fields is J gene, D gene, V gene, CDR3 DNA, CDR3 protein. A D gene is named only where the DNA matches it firmly.

j_gene: TRBJ1-4
d_gene: NA
v_gene: TRBV5-6
CDR3nt: TGTGCCAGCAGCCTCACGGGGGGGGATGCAACTAATGAAAAACTGTTTTTT
CDR3aa: CASSLTGGDATNEKLFF

j_gene: TRBJ1-5
d_gene: NA
v_gene: TRBV4-2
CDR3nt: TGTGCCAGCAGCCAAGATGGGACAACAAATCAGCCCCAGCATTTT
CDR3aa: CASSQDGTTNQPQHF

j_gene: TRBJ1-2
d_gene: TRBD1
v_gene: TRBV5-1
CDR3nt: TGCGCCAGCAGCCCCGGGGACAGATTTTTTAACTATGGCTACACCTTC
CDR3aa: CASSPGDRFFNYGYTF

j_gene: TRBJ2-7
d_gene: TRBD2
v_gene: TRBV19
CDR3nt: TGTGCCAGTAGGGCCAGGTCAGCGGGGGAGCAGTACTTC
CDR3aa: CASRARSAGEQYF

j_gene: TRBJ2-5
d_gene: TRBD2
v_gene: TRBV7-2
CDR3nt: TGTGCCAGCACCGGGAGACTAGCGGGGTATCGCCAAGAGACCCAGTACTTC
CDR3aa: CASTGRLAGYRQETQYF

j_gene: TRBJ2-1
d_gene: TRBD2
v_gene: TRBV7-6
CDR3nt: TGTGCCAGCAGCTTAGGGACGCCGGGACTAGCGGGAGCGAATGAGCAGTTCTTC
CDR3aa: CASSLGTPGLAGANEQFF

j_gene: TRBJ1-5
d_gene: NA
v_gene: TRBV13
CDR3nt: TGTGCCAGCAGCTCAGGGACGGAGGGGCCCAGGCAGCCCCAGCATTTT
CDR3aa: CASSSGTEGPRQPQHF

j_gene: TRBJ1-1
d_gene: NA
v_gene: TRBV21-1
CDR3nt: TGTGCCAGCAGCAATGTCTTCGACACTGAAGCTTTCTTT
CDR3aa: CASSNVFDTEAFF

j_gene: TRBJ1-2
d_gene: NA
v_gene: TRBV7-6
CDR3nt: TGTGCCAGCAGCTACAGCGAGGGGGTGGATGGCTACACCTTC
CDR3aa: CASSYSEGVDGYTF

j_gene: TRBJ2-1
d_gene: TRBD2
v_gene: TRBV7-2
CDR3nt: TGTGCCAGCAGCTTAAAAGCGGGATCTACCAATGAGCAGTTCTTC
CDR3aa: CASSLKAGSTNEQFF

j_gene: TRBJ2-2
d_gene: TRBD1
v_gene: TRBV10-3
CDR3nt: TGTGCCATCAGTGAGCCGACAGGGTACGGCGGGGAGCTGTTTTTT
CDR3aa: CAISEPTGYGGELFF

j_gene: TRBJ1-6
d_gene: TRBD1
v_gene: TRBV5-1
CDR3nt: TGCGCCAGCAGCTGGGACAGCCTCTCCTATAATTCACCCCTCCACTTT
CDR3aa: CASSWDSLSYNSPLHF

j_gene: TRBJ1-4
d_gene: TRBD1
v_gene: TRBV6-5
CDR3nt: TGTGCCAGCAGATACAGGACAGGGAGCGAAAAACTGTTTTTT
CDR3aa: CASRYRTGSEKLFF

j_gene: TRBJ1-2
d_gene: TRBD1
v_gene: TRBV19
CDR3nt: TGTGCCAGTAGTATGATACCGGGACAGGGGGCGCATGGCTACACCTTC
CDR3aa: CASSMIPGQGAHGYTF

j_gene: TRBJ1-1
d_gene: NA
v_gene: TRBV27
CDR3nt: TGTGCCAGCACCTCGTTGGGCGAAGCTTTCTTT
CDR3aa: CASTSLGEAFF

j_gene: TRBJ1-5
d_gene: NA
v_gene: TRBV21-1
CDR3nt: TGTGCCAGCAGCAAATTGGGGGGATCCAATCAGCCCCAGCATTTT
CDR3aa: CASSKLGGSNQPQHF

j_gene: TRBJ2-2
d_gene: NA
v_gene: TRBV5-1
CDR3nt: TGCGCCAGCAGCTTGAGCCAGGGGTCCGGGGAGCTGTTTTTT
CDR3aa: CASSLSQGSGELFF

j_gene: TRBJ1-1
d_gene: NA
v_gene: TRBV18
CDR3nt: TGTGCCGGCTCACCAATTCCAGGTACGAACACTGAAGCTTTCTTT
CDR3aa: CAGSPIPGTNTEAFF

j_gene: TRBJ2-1
d_gene: TRBD2
v_gene: TRBV5-6
CDR3nt: TGTGCCAGCAGCTTGGGTAGCGGGGGGAACTACAATGAGCAGTTCTTC
CDR3aa: CASSLGSGGNYNEQFF

j_gene: TRBJ2-7
d_gene: TRBD2
v_gene: TRBV5-1
CDR3nt: TGCGCCAGCAGCGTCGACGTAGCGGGAGGGATCGAGCAGTACTTC
CDR3aa: CASSVDVAGGIEQYF

j_gene: TRBJ2-2
d_gene: TRBD1
v_gene: TRBV4-3
CDR3nt: TGCGCCAGCAGCCACCCGGGATTGAGGGGGCGAGCCGGGGAGCTGTTTTTT
CDR3aa: CASSHPGLRGRAGELFF

j_gene: TRBJ2-6
d_gene: TRBD1
v_gene: TRBV5-1
CDR3nt: TGCGCCAGCAGCTTGGCCTTGGGGACAGGGGGCGTCGGCTCTGGGGCCAACGTCCTGACTTTC
CDR3aa: CASSLALGTGGVGSGANVLTF

j_gene: TRBJ2-3
d_gene: TRBD1
v_gene: TRBV6-5
CDR3nt: TGTGCCAGCAGTCTGACAGGGGGGGACGCAGATACGCAGTATTTT
CDR3aa: CASSLTGGDADTQYF

j_gene: TRBJ2-7
d_gene: TRBD1
v_gene: TRBV5-4
CDR3nt: TGTGCCAGCAGCTTGGAGGGTTACAGGGGCCCCTCCTACGAGCAGTACTTC
CDR3aa: CASSLEGYRGPSYEQYF

j_gene: TRBJ2-6
d_gene: NA
v_gene: TRBV15
CDR3nt: TGTGCCACCAGCAGAGAGCCGCGGGAATCTGGGGCCAACGTCCTGACTTTC
CDR3aa: CATSREPRESGANVLTF

j_gene: TRBJ2-1
d_gene: TRBD1
v_gene: TRBV11-1
CDR3nt: TGTGCCAGCAGCTTAACGCCGGGACAGGGCTCCTACAATGAGCAGTTCTTC
CDR3aa: CASSLTPGQGSYNEQFF

j_gene: TRBJ1-1
d_gene: NA
v_gene: TRBV5-1
CDR3nt: TGCGCCAGCAGCTTCGATGACATTAACACTGAAGCTTTCTTT
CDR3aa: CASSFDDINTEAFF